This passage covers 10 T cell receptor beta chains from one sample sequenced in a study of PD-1 blockade in classical Hodgkin lymphoma. Assay: immunoSEQ multiplex PCR; the TCRdb copy retains only in-frame clones and omits some. In the table there are 100,000 or so clones, roughly nine tenths of which are singletons. The time point was: cycle 4 day 1 (C4D1), after more than five weeks of nivolumab. With no exception, relapse followed autologous stem cell transplantation in all patients, and brentuximab vedotin exposure varied. Source: peripheral blood mononuclear cells (PBMCs), taken before the fourth cycle of nivolumab. The receptors originated from a human donor with classical Hodgkin lymphoma.

Only a few counts were recorded for this clone. Distinct nucleotide sequences in the sample also encode this CDR3. The chain recombines TRBV19 with TRBJ1-4, with 9 bases fitting TRBD1. With V trimmed by 4 bases and J by 7 bases, 4 bases remained unmatched. The germline CDR1 and CDR2 sequences are LNHDA and SQIVND (reference sequence). The CDR3 consists of 14 residues. CDR3 DNA: TGTGCCAGTAGTACGGGACAGGGTGTTGAAAAACTGTTTTTT. It yields the protein CASSTGQGVEKLFF.

The rearrangement uses TRBV6-1 and TRBJ1-1, with TRBD1 matching over 10 bases. Germline assignment: CDR1 MNHNS and CDR2 SASEGT. V shed 3 bases and J 1 base; nucleotides not matched to a gene: 5. The CDR3 loop spans 16 amino acids. The CDR3 sequence is CASSDGQGGWNTEAFF. CDR3 nucleotides: TGTGCCAGCAGTGACGGACAGGGGGGATGGAACACTGAAGCTTTCTTT.

The chain couples TRBV15 to TRBJ2-7; weak D call: TRBD2 (5 bases). Germline CDR1 reads LNHNV; CDR2 reads YYDKDF (reference sequence). The CDR3 totals 14 residues. Trimming pared 0 bases from V and 3 bases from J, leaving 9 bases between. The DNA for the CDR3 is TGTGCCACCAGCAGAGATCGACTAAACTACGAGCAGTACTTC. This sequence encodes CATSRDRLNYEQYF.

The chain has TRBV11-2 and TRBJ1-5, with D hard to call. In germline, CDR1 is SGHAT, CDR2 FQNNGV. V lost 1 base and J lost 1, with 2 bases in between. The CDR3 covers 13 residues. The CDR3 nucleotides are TGTGCCAGCAGCTTAGGGAGCAATCAGCCCCAGCATTTT. It translates to CASSLGSNQPQHF.

The chain is built from TRBV20-1 and TRBJ2-1; unclear D gene. CDR1 is DFQATT and CDR2 is SNEGSKA in the germline V gene (reference sequence). Trimming cost V 6 bases and J 8 bases, with 5 bases left between them. The length of the CDR3 is 9 residues. The CDR3 sequence is CSARHEQFF. CDR3 coding DNA: TGCAGTGCCCGACATGAGCAGTTCTTC.

This clone was observed once. The gene calls are TRBV30 and TRBJ1-3; 8 nucleotides agree with TRBD1. From germline, CDR1 is GTSNPN and CDR2 SVGIG (reference sequence). The CDR3 covers 14 residues. V was clipped by 3 bases and J by 7 bases; unmatched bases: 8. CDR3 bases: TGTGCCTGGAGCAGGACAGGGAGTCTCAACACCATATATTTT. This codes for CAWSRTGSLNTIYF.

There are a few counts of this clone. This chain joins TRBV11-3 and TRBJ1-1, with D unclear. Germline assignment: CDR1 SGHNT and CDR2 YENEEA. The CDR3 totals 12 residues. V dropped 0 bases and J dropped 10 bases, with 9 bases sitting between them. CDR3 region: CASSLDGPGAFF. DNA of the CDR3: TGTGCCAGCAGCTTAGATGGGCCGGGAGCTTTCTTT.

This clone was seen once. The gene calls are TRBV5-4 and TRBJ2-3; 9 bases map to TRBD2. Per the germline V gene, CDR1 is SGHNT and CDR2 is YYREEE (reference sequence). Unmatched junction bases numbered 11, after V lost 3 bases and J lost 6 bases. The CDR3 runs 16 residues. The CDR3 region is CASSSQSSGNTDTQYF. Here the CDR3 DNA reads TGTGCCAGCAGCTCTCAGTCTAGCGGGAATACGGATACGCAGTATTTT.

V usage is TRBV5-1 and J usage is TRBJ2-5; no clear D. V shed 3 bases and J shed 7 bases, with 37 bases lying between them. The CDR3 consists of 21 residues. The V gene's germline CDR1 is SGHRS and CDR2 YFSETQ. CDR3 residues: CASSSSLVSSRATTSRGTQYF. DNA of the CDR3: TGCGCCAGCAGCTCTTCGCTGGTCTCGTCTAGGGCGACGACGTCAAGAGGGACCCAGTACTTC.

The chain links TRBV25-1 to TRBJ1-2, with a weak D call TRBD1 (6 bases). Germline CDR1 reads MGHDK; CDR2 reads SYGVNS. The CDR3 loop spans 13 amino acids. V was pared by 7 bases and J by 4 bases, with 13 bases between. The CDR3 reads CASTQDRSYGYTF. CDR3 nucleotide sequence: TGTGCCAGCACCCAGGACAGATCCTATGGCTACACCTTC.